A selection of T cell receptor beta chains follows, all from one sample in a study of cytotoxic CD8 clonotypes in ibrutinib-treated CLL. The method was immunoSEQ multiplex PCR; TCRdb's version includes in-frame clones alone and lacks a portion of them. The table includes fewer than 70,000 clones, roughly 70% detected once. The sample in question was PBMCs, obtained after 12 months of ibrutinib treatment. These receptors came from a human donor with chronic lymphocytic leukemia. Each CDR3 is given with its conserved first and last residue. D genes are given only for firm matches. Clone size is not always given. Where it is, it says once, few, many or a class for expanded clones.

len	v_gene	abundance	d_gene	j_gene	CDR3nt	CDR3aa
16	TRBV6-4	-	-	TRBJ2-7	TGTGCCAGCAGTGACCCCCCCGGGGGGCGAACCTACGAGCAGTACTTC	CASSDPPGGRTYEQYF
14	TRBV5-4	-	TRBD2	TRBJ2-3	TGTGCCAGCAGCTTACTAGCGCCCACAGATACGCAGTATTTT	CASSLLAPTDTQYF
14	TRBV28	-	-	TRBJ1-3	TGTGCCAGCACTCACATCACCTCTGGAAACACCATATATTTT	CASTHITSGNTIYF
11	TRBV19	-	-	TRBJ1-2	TGTGCCAGTAGTATCGGGCATGGCTACACCTTC	CASSIGHGYTF
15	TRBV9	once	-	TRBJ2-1	TGTGCCAGCAGCGTAGGCGGACAGAAGTACAATGAGCAGTTCTTC	CASSVGGQKYNEQFF
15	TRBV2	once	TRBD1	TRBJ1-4	TGTGCCAGCAGTGGGACAGGTAACCCGGATGAAAAACTGTTTTTT	CASSGTGNPDEKLFF
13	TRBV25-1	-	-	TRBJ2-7	TGTGCCAGCAGTCAGACGGGACACTACGAGCAGTACTTC	CASSQTGHYEQYF
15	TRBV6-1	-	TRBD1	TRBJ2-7	TGTGCCAGCATGGTTACCGACAGGGGGGCGTCCGAGCAGTACTTC	CASMVTDRGASEQYF
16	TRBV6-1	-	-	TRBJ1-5	TGTGCCAGCAGTGAAGCCTATGACACCCCCAATCAGCCCCAGCATTTT	CASSEAYDTPNQPQHF
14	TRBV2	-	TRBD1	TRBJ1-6	TGTGCCAGCAATCGAGACAGGGGGGTGTCACCCCTCCACTTT	CASNRDRGVSPLHF
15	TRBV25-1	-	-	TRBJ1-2	TGTGCCAGCAGTGGCCCCCTGGGGGGGGGCCGGGGCTACACCTTC	CASSGPLGGGRGYTF
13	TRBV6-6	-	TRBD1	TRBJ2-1	TGTGCCAGCAGTTACCAGGGGGCCGGAGAGCAGTTCTTC	CASSYQGAGEQFF
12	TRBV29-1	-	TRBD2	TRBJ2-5	TGCAGCGTTTCTAGCGGGCAAGAGACCCAGTACTTC	CSVSSGQETQYF
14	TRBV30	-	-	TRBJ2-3	TGTGCCTGGAGAGAGTGGGGGGCCGCAGATACGCAGTATTTT	CAWREWGAADTQYF
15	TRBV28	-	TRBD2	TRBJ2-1	TGTGCCAGCAGTTCCCCTCCTAATAGCGGGAGAGACGAGTTCTTC	CASSSPPNSGRDEFF
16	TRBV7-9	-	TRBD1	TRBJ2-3	TGTGCCAGCAGCCCCAGACAGGGTAGAAGCACAGATACGCAGTATTTT	CASSPRQGRSTDTQYF
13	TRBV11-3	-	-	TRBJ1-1	TGTGCCAGCAGCTTAGTCGGGAACACTGAAGCTTTCTTT	CASSLVGNTEAFF
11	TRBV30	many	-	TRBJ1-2	TGTGCCTGGAGTGTACAGGATGGCTACACCTTC	CAWSVQDGYTF
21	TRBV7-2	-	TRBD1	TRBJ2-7	TGTGCCAGCAGCTTAGCATCGACTTACGGGACAGGGTCCCTACTCTCCTACGAGCAGTACTTC	CASSLASTYGTGSLLSYEQYF
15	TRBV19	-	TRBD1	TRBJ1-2	TGTGCCAGTAGTATAGGAAGTGGGGACAGCTATGGCTACACCTTC	CASSIGSGDSYGYTF
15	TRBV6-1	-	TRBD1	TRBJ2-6	TGTGCCAGCACAGGGGGCTTAACGGGGGCCAACGTCCTGACTTTC	CASTGGLTGANVLTF
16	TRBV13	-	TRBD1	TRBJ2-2	TGTGCCAGCAGCTTGGGGGACAGGACCTACACCGGGGAGCTGTTTTTT	CASSLGDRTYTGELFF
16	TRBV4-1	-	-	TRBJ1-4	TGCGCCAGCAGCCAAGATCTTAATGCTGCCAATGAAAAACTGTTTTTT	CASSQDLNAANEKLFF